The T cell receptor (beta chain) under discussion was sequenced for a study of shared T cell receptors in the human thymus. This clone was seen only once. Germline V gene data show CDR1 as KGHSH and CDR2 as LQKENI. V shed 3 bases and J shed 5 bases, with 22 bases lying between them. The CDR3 runs to 17 residues. Method: immunoSEQ multiplex PCR; TCRdb's copy keeps in-frame clones and lacks some. The sample comprises roughly 410,000 clones, more than 85% of which are singletons, and roughly 0.02% rests with the top ten. The chain recombines TRBV18 with TRBJ1-2; the D gene is possibly TRBD1 (5 bases). Sequenced: thymocytes. This sequence originates from a human donor. DNA of the CDR3: TGTGCCAGCTCACCCACACCCCACCCACCCAGGGCATATGGCTACACCTTC. Translation gives CASSPTPHPPRAYGYTF.